The 27 T cell receptor beta chains reported below all come from one sample, sequenced in a study of patients and donors after allogeneic stem cell transplantation. TCRdb re-derived calls from the RT-PCR reads in MiXCR, one entry per CDR3 protein. The table has about 88,000 distinct CDR3 sequences, under 50% seen once. Sequenced sample: blood, either unsorted or a sorted T cell fraction (not recorded which). Every receptor here comes from a human donor who was either an allogeneic HSCT recipient or a stem cell or donor lymphocyte infusion donor (not recorded which). It is not recorded whose cells these are; they may come from a transplant donor.

The chain uses TRBV12-3 or TRBV12-4 and TRBJ1-2; D gene uncertain. The CDR3 consists of 12 residues. The V and J ends lost 6 bases and 7 bases respectively, with 12 bases between them. This CDR3 reads CASSLPGLGYTF. DNA of the CDR3: TGTGCCAGCAGCCTTCCCGGTCTTGGCTACACCTTC.

V is TRBV20-1 and J is TRBJ1-5; D not resolved. Germline V lookup: CDR1 DFQATT, CDR2 SNEGSKA (reference sequence). V lost 0 bases to trimming and J lost 6 bases, with 9 bases between them. The CDR3 is made up of 13 amino acids. The CDR3 DNA is TGCAGTGCTAGAGATGTGGTTTCTCAGCCCCAGCATTTT. Protein sequence: CSARDVVSQPQHF.

The rearrangement uses TRBV20-1 and TRBJ1-1, with D uncertain. The CDR3 runs 15 residues. Trimming shortened V by 3 bases and J by 1 base, and 15 bases separated the two germline ends. CDR1 and CDR2 (germline): DFQATT, SNEGSKA (reference sequence). CDR3 loop: CSASPPHLTNTEAFF. For the CDR3, the DNA is TGCAGTGCTAGTCCACCACATCTCACGAACACTGAAGCTTTCTTT.

This clonotype appeared once. This chain connects TRBV12-3 or TRBV12-4 to TRBJ1-1; D not certain. This CDR3 is built from 15 residues. The V end lost 6 bases, the J end lost 1 base, and 15 bases lay between the germline ends. The CDR3 nucleotides are TGTGCCAGCAGCCAGCTAGACGGAGCGAACACTGAAGCTTTCTTT. This sequence encodes CASSQLDGANTEAFF.

The chain carries TRBV20-1 and TRBJ2-1, with 8 positions matching TRBD2. Germline V lookup: CDR1 DFQATT, CDR2 SNEGSKA (reference sequence). The CDR3 contains 13 residues. This CDR3 is CRPWVAGNNEQFF. In DNA, the CDR3 is TGCAGACCGTGGGTAGCGGGGAACAATGAGCAGTTCTTC.

CDR3 bases: TGTGCCAGCAGTTTTGCGGGACTAGCTAACGAGCAGTACTTC. The encoded protein is CASSFAGLANEQYF. The J gene is TRBJ2-7, the V gene TRBV28; 9 bases agree with TRBD2. Germline V gene lookup returns CDR1 MDHEN and CDR2 SYDVKM. With 3 bases clipped from V and 5 bases from J, the junction kept 5 bases outside the gene matches. This CDR3 is built from 14 residues.

The chain has TRBV9 and TRBJ1-4, with TRBD1 matching over 12 bases. The CDR3 is 18 residues long. V lost 3 bases and J lost 3; bases outside the gene matches: 9. Germline V lookup: CDR1 SGDLS, CDR2 YYNGEE. CDR3 protein: CASSATGTGGRANEKLFF. The CDR3 coding sequence is TGTGCCAGCAGCGCGACGGGGACAGGGGGCCGGGCTAATGAAAAACTGTTTTTT.

As DNA, the CDR3 is TGTGCCTGGACCCCACGACCGTATGGCTACACCTTC. As protein: CAWTPRPYGYTF. The chain employs TRBV30 and TRBJ1-2, with D unresolved. Germline loops: CDR1 GTSNPN, CDR2 SVGIG (reference sequence). With 4 bases removed from V and 5 bases from J, the gap between germline ends came to 11 bases. This CDR3 has 12 residues.

This clonotype has just a few counts. This chain joins TRBV3-1 and TRBJ1-1; D may be TRBD1 (6 bases). The germline V gene has CDR1 LGHDT and CDR2 YNNKEL (reference sequence). This CDR3 is 13 amino acids long. Trimming left V 1 base short and J 6 bases short, with 9 bases between. The CDR3 region is CASSQVRGPEAFF. The CDR3 nucleotides read TGTGCCAGCAGCCAAGTCAGGGGACCTGAAGCTTTCTTT.

J is TRBJ2-1 and V is TRBV7-3; no clear D. Trimming stripped 2 bases from V and 7 bases from J, with 15 bases between. This CDR3 is built from 15 residues. CDR1 is SGHTA, CDR2 FQGTGA, per germline. The CDR3 nucleotides are TGTGCCAGCAGCTTAGGGCGATCCGATATTAATGAGCAGTTCTTC. Its translation: CASSLGRSDINEQFF.

The rearrangement uses TRBV28 and TRBJ2-1; the D is unclear. Germline V CDR1 and CDR2: MDHEN, SYDVKM. The CDR3 loop spans 15 amino acids. Trimming removed 3 bases from V and 3 bases from J, with 12 bases in between. CDR3 DNA: TGTGCCAGCAGTTTCGACCAAATGAACTACAATGAGCAGTTCTTC. Protein product: CASSFDQMNYNEQFF.

The chain has TRBV20-1 and TRBJ1-2; 7 bases map to TRBD1. Germline CDR1 reads DFQATT; CDR2 reads SNEGSKA (reference sequence). V was clipped by 0 bases and J by 4 bases; unmatched bases: 8. The CDR3 spans 15 residues. CDR3 loop: CSARDTWDSGYGYTF. The CDR3 bases are TGCAGTGCTAGAGATACCTGGGACAGTGGCTATGGCTACACCTTC.

The chain combines TRBV5-1 with TRBJ1-3; 8 bases line up with TRBD1. V was pared by 4 bases and J by 0 bases, with 6 bases of the junction left unmatched. CDR1 SGHRS and CDR2 YFSETQ come from the germline V gene. The CDR3 loop spans 16 amino acids. The CDR3 DNA sequence: TGCGCCAGCAGCCGGACAGGGAACCGCTCTGGAAACACCATATATTTT. Its translation: CASSRTGNRSGNTIYF.

This clonotype showed up just a few times. The rearrangement links TRBV12-3 or TRBV12-4 to TRBJ1-4, with D maybe TRBD1 (6 bases). Trimming took 5 bases from V and 7 from J, leaving 17 bases between them. CDR3 size: 15 residues. CDR3 sequence reads: CASSRSRQALEKLFF. The CDR3 coding sequence is TGTGCCAGCAGTCGATCTCGACAGGCACTTGAAAAACTGTTTTTT.

The chain uses TRBV7-8 and TRBJ1-1; 9 bases match TRBD1. V lost 3 bases to trimming and J lost 5 bases; unmatched junction nucleotides: 7. The CDR3 has 15 residues. CDR1 is SGHVS and CDR2 is FQNEAQ in the germline V gene. CDR3: CASSLSHRGRTEAFF. The CDR3 DNA sequence: TGTGCCAGCAGCTTGAGTCACAGGGGGCGGACTGAAGCTTTCTTT.

The J gene is TRBJ2-7, the V gene TRBV29-1; 7 bases are a match to TRBD1. This CDR3 has 13 residues. V was pared by 5 bases and J by 5 bases, with 9 bases of the junction left unmatched. CDR1 is SQVTM and CDR2 is ANQGSEA in the germline V gene. The CDR3 coding sequence is TGCAGCGTTTCGACAGGGTGGCTGGACGAGCAGTACTTC. Translation gives CSVSTGWLDEQYF.

This chain links TRBV7-6 with TRBJ2-7; the D is unclear. The ends were cut back, 5 bases at V and 2 bases at J, with 10 bases in the middle. CDR3 length: 13 residues. CDR1 is SGHVS and CDR2 is FNYEAQ in the germline V gene. The CDR3 reads CASSPGRAYEQYF. The CDR3 DNA reads TGTGCCAGCAGCCCCGGACGGGCCTACGAGCAGTACTTC.

The rearrangement joins TRBV5-6 to TRBJ2-7, with 7 bases lining up with TRBD2. In germline, CDR1 is SGHDT, CDR2 YYEEEE. With 4 bases clipped from V and 3 bases from J, the junction kept 4 bases outside the gene matches. CDR3 size: 13 residues. The CDR3 here is CASSGTKNYEQYF. The CDR3 bases are TGTGCCAGCAGCGGGACTAAGAACTACGAGCAGTACTTC.

This clonotype was found a few times. The chain recombines TRBV7-9 with TRBJ1-6; D gene unclear. The CDR3 totals 15 residues. CDR1 SEHNR and CDR2 FQNEAQ come from the germline V gene (reference sequence). Trimming removed 8 bases from V and 2 bases from J, with 13 bases in between. CDR3 nucleotides: TGTGCCAGCGTTAGTAAGGCCGCCTATAATTCACCCCTCCACTTT. It translates to CASVSKAAYNSPLHF.

The chain joins TRBV12-3 or TRBV12-4 to TRBJ1-2; 11 bases line up with TRBD1. The CDR3 is 13 residues long. Losses at the gene ends were 6 bases for V and 7 bases for J; bases not matched to a gene: 4. The CDR3 nucleotides read TGTGCCAGCAGCCGGACAGGGGGCGGTGGCTACACCTTC. Translation: CASSRTGGGGYTF.

The chain uses TRBV5-1 and TRBJ2-1; 11 positions agree with TRBD2. The CDR3 contains 16 residues. V was clipped by 7 bases and J by 1 base; unmatched bases: 7. Germline CDR1 SGHRS, CDR2 YFSETQ. As DNA, the CDR3 is TGCGCCAGCTCCTTTCTAGCGGGAGGTTCCTACAATGAGCAGTTCTTC. It yields the protein CASSFLAGGSYNEQFF.

The chain is built from TRBV5-1 and TRBJ1-5, with a possible D match to TRBD1 (6 bases). The germline CDR1 and CDR2 sequences are SGHRS and YFSETQ. The CDR3 contains 15 residues. V lost 4 bases and J 1 base, leaving 12 bases between the germline ends. The CDR3 DNA sequence: TGCGCCAGCAGCCCCTTCGGGGGCAGCAATCAGCCCCAGCATTTT. This gives the protein CASSPFGGSNQPQHF.

This chain uses TRBV4-3 with TRBJ1-5; D is unclear. The CDR3 loop spans 15 amino acids. Trimming left V 1 base short and J 5 bases short, with 12 bases between. Germline V gene lookup returns CDR1 LGHNA and CDR2 YSLEER. For the CDR3, the DNA is TGCGCCAGCAGCCAAGTTTTTCATGGGGATCAGCCCCAGCATTTT. Encoded protein: CASSQVFHGDQPQHF.

The chain links TRBV6-5 to TRBJ1-4, with D possibly TRBD1 on 5 matching bases. Germline lookup yields CDR1 MNHEY and CDR2 SVGAGI. The CDR3 is made up of 14 amino acids. The V and J ends lost 6 bases and 7 bases respectively, with 15 bases between them. The CDR3 DNA is TGTGCCAGCAGAGAGGGGAGCCTTAGTGAAAAACTGTTTTTT. As protein: CASREGSLSEKLFF.

The chain joins TRBV4-3 to TRBJ2-5; D remains ambiguous. This CDR3 has 14 residues. Trimming left V 1 base short and J 0 bases short, with 6 bases between. The germline V gene encodes CDR1 LGHNA and CDR2 YSLEER. The CDR3 region has the DNA TGCGCCAGCAGCCAAGGGCGGTACCAAGAGACCCAGTACTTC. The encoded protein is CASSQGRYQETQYF.

The table lists this clonotype with many counts. J is TRBJ1-3 and V is TRBV12-3 or TRBV12-4; possible D gene TRBD1, 5 bases. The CDR3 is 16 amino acids. Trimming took 7 bases from V and 0 from J, leaving 16 bases between them. In DNA, the CDR3 is TGTGCCAGCACCCCAAGTCAGGGAACCTCTGGAAACACCATATATTTT. It encodes CASTPSQGTSGNTIYF.

The chain has TRBV7-3 and TRBJ2-2; TRBD2 might be the D (6 bases). The V end lost 4 bases, the J end lost 5 bases, and 14 bases lay between the germline ends. The CDR3 consists of 15 residues. Germline CDR1 reads SGHTA; CDR2 reads FQGTGA. The CDR3 coding sequence is TGTGCCAGCAGCTCCCGGCTTGGAGGGACCGGGGAGCTGTTTTTT. This codes for CASSSRLGGTGELFF.